This T cell receptor beta chain was captured in a study of blood T cell repertoires in COVID-19. Study-wide context: Both acute and convalescent COVID-19 samples were obtained from the United States, Italy and Spain. The cDNA or gDNA used as material had been derived from T cells, B-cell-depleted T cells, or PBMCs.

With 4 bases clipped from V and 6 bases from J, the junction kept 10 bases outside the gene matches. CDR3 length: 16 residues. CDR1 is WNHNN, CDR2 SYGVQD, per germline (reference sequence). Methods used by the authors: Reference gene primer amplification gave nucleated cell count estimates. The data were produced by immunoSEQ multiplex PCR, yet TCRdb's version contains in-frame clones alone and is incomplete. The DNA gave D and trimming, while V, J and clone size come from that table. The table includes about 440,000 clones, roughly 91% detected once. Sequencing used peripheral blood. The chain carries TRBV10-1 and TRBJ2-1; 9 nucleotides line up with TRBD1. The clonotype comes from a woman aged 25 to 45 with acute or convalescent COVID-19. The CDR3 bases are TGCGCCAGCAGTGCTAAGACAGGGGGAAGCCTCAATGAGCAGTTCTTC. This sequence encodes CASSAKTGGSLNEQFF.